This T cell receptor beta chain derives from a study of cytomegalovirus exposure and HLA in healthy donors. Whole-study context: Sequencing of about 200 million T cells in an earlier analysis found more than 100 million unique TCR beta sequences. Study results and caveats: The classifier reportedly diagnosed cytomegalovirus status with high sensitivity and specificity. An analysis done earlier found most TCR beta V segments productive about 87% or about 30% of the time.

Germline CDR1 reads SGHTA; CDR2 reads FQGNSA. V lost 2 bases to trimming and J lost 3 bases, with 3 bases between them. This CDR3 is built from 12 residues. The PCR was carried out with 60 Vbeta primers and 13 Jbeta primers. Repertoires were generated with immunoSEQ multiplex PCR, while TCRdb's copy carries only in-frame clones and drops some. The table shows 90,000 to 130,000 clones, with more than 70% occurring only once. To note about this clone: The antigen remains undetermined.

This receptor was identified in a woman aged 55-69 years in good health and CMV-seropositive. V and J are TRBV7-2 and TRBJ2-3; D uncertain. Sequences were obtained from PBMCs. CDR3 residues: CASSLLTDTQYF. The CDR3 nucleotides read TGTGCCAGCAGCTTATTAACAGATACGCAGTATTTT.